The 13 T cell receptor delta chains presented below share a single source sample, sequenced in a study of fetal and pediatric gammadelta thymocytes. Elective pregnancy terminations at about 14 to 22 weeks estimated gestational age supplied the fetal thymuses. TCRdb re-called clones from the reads via CATT. The sample has 1,300 to 1,500 delta-chain clones, about 9.7% seen once. Sequenced material: non-Vgamma9Vdelta2 gamma-delta T cells from the thymus. Documented subset: CD3+gammadeltaTCR+ thymocytes not co-expressing Vgamma9 and Vdelta2. The receptors stem from a human fetus.

This clone counts as medium-sized. The rearrangement uses TRDV1 and TRDJ3; 10 nucleotides line up with TRDD3. The CDR3 is 18 amino acids. Germline V lookup: CDR1 TSWWSYY, CDR2 QGS. Losses at the gene ends were 0 bases for V and 2 bases for J; bases not matched to a gene: 1. CDR3 loop: CALGELGGYAWDTRQMFF. CDR3 nucleotides: TGTGCTCTTGGGGAACTCGGGGGATACGCCTGGGACACCCGACAGATGTTTTTC.

Concerning this clone itself: Compared with germline, one end of the junction differs, possibly owing to a read error. The rearrangement uses TRDV2 and TRDJ3; D might be TRDD3 (5 bases). The CDR3 consists of 15 residues. From germline, CDR1 is GEAIGNYY and CDR2 EKD. In DNA form, the CDR3 reads TGTGCCTGTGACAGGAGCTCCTGGGACACCCGACCGATGTTTTTC. Translated: CACDRSSWDTRPMFF.

This clone is large (0.1 to 1%) within its sample. Additional DNA sequences in this sample encode the identical CDR3. This chain uses TRDV3 with TRDJ1, with 7 nucleotides matching TRDD3. V dropped 3 bases and J dropped 0; count of bases not matched to a gene: 4. Germline CDR1 TVYSNPD, CDR2 GDNSRS (reference sequence). This CDR3 region has 13 residues. CDR3 amino acids: CAFSGGYTDKLIF. In DNA form, the CDR3 reads TGTGCCTTCTCAGGGGGATACACCGATAAACTCATCTTT.

In this sample, this clone is medium-sized. The J gene is TRDJ3, the V gene TRDV2; 9 bases fit TRDD3. The J gene comes from matching the DNA to germline here; TCRdb lacks it. V dropped 3 bases and J dropped 0; count of bases not matched to a gene: 2. The CDR3 loop spans 17 amino acids. Germline lookup yields CDR1 GEAIGNYY and CDR2 EKD. The CDR3 sequence: CACDYWGSSWDTRQMFF. The CDR3 region has the DNA TGTGCCTGTGACTACTGGGGGAGCTCCTGGGACACCCGACAGATGTTTTTC.

Notes on this clone: A far larger clone is one nucleotide away, so this likely arose from a read error. Different DNA sequences within this sample yield the same CDR3. The J gene is TRDJ3, the V gene TRDV2; TRDD3 agrees at 8 bases. CDR1 GEAIGNYY and CDR2 EKD come from the germline V gene. V was pared by 3 bases and J by 3 bases, with 3 bases of the junction left unmatched. The CDR3 is 16 amino acids. The CDR3: CACDAGGYWDTRQMFF. The CDR3 coding sequence is TGTGCCTGTGACGCCGGGGGATACTGGGACACCCGACAGATGTTTTTC.

This clone was picked up a small number of times. The genes are TRDV2 and TRDJ3; 7 bases agree with TRDD3. Matching the DNA to germline supplied the J gene, which TCRdb does not give. From germline, CDR1 is GEAIGNYY and CDR2 EKD. V lost 0 bases to trimming and J lost 3 bases; unmatched junction nucleotides: 4. The CDR3 is made up of 17 amino acids. In DNA, the CDR3 is TGTGCCTGTGACACCGGGGGATTGGGCTGGGACACCCGACAGATGTTTTTC. As protein: CACDTGGLGWDTRQMFF.

The rearrangement links TRDV3 to TRDJ1, with TRDD3 identical over 9 bases. Unmatched junction bases numbered 3, after V lost 2 bases and J lost 2 bases. Germline lookup yields CDR1 TVYSNPD and CDR2 GDNSRS (reference sequence). This CDR3 is built from 13 residues. CDR3 nucleotides: TGTGCCTTTGGGCTGGGGGATACCGATAAACTCATCTTT. This gives the protein CAFGLGDTDKLIF.

The chain uses TRDV2 and TRDJ3; 11 nucleotides match TRDD3. Because TCRdb records no J gene, it was assigned here through a match of the DNA to germline. The length of the CDR3 is 20 residues. Germline-derived CDR1 and CDR2 are GEAIGNYY and EKD. Losses at the gene ends were 1 base for V and 2 bases for J; bases not matched to a gene: 9. The CDR3 sequence is CACDTVSVLGDTWDTRQMFF. The CDR3 DNA is TGTGCCTGTGACACGGTATCCGTACTGGGGGATACCTGGGACACCCGACAGATGTTTTTC.

By share, this clone counts as medium-sized. The chain links TRAV29/DV5 to TRDJ1; 13 bases are shared with TRDD3. This CDR3 has 15 residues. The junction had 3 bases not matched to a gene; V was cut back by 0 bases and J by 4 bases. Germline V CDR1 and CDR2: NSMFDY, ISSIKDK. CDR3 sequence: CAASAYWGIRDKLIF. In DNA, the CDR3 is TGTGCAGCAAGCGCGTACTGGGGGATACGCGATAAACTCATCTTT.

By share of the sample, this clone is medium-sized. The V and J genes are TRDV1 and TRDJ3; 8 bases fit TRDD3. This CDR3 is 18 amino acids long. Per germline, CDR1 TSWWSYY and CDR2 QGS. Losses at the gene ends were 0 bases for V and 0 bases for J; bases not matched to a gene: 1. The CDR3, as DNA: TGTGCTCTTGGGGAACTAGGGGGATACTCCTGGGACACCCGACAGATGTTTTTC. Translation gives CALGELGGYSWDTRQMFF.

This clone counts as medium-sized. The V and J genes are TRDV2 and TRDJ2; 9 nucleotides align to TRDD3. This CDR3 region has 14 residues. Germline V gene data show CDR1 as GEAIGNYY and CDR2 as EKD. V shed 3 bases and J 2 bases; nucleotides not matched to a gene: 0. The CDR3 here is CACDWGILTAQLFF. In DNA, the CDR3 is TGTGCCTGTGACTGGGGGATATTGACAGCACAACTCTTCTTT.

This clone is judged large (0.1 to 1%). The chain joins TRAV29/DV5 to TRDJ1, with D possibly being TRDD3 (5 bases). Germline V gene lookup returns CDR1 NSMFDY and CDR2 ISSIKDK. V gave up 0 bases and J gave up 2 bases, with 8 bases separating them. CDR3 length: 13 amino acids. The CDR3: CAASARDTDKLIF. Written as DNA, the CDR3 is TGTGCAGCAAGCGCGAGGGATACCGATAAACTCATCTTT.

This clone has a handful of counts. A far larger clone is just one base off, so this is likely a read error. This rearrangement joins TRDV1 to TRDJ2; 8 bases align to TRDD3. V lost 1 base to trimming and J lost 0 bases; unmatched junction nucleotides: 1. The CDR3 totals 16 residues. Per the germline V gene, CDR1 is TSWWSYY and CDR2 is QGS. Here the CDR3 DNA reads TGTGCTCTTGGGGAACCGGGGGATACTTTGACAGCACAACTCTTCTTT. This codes for CALGEPGDTLTAQLFF.